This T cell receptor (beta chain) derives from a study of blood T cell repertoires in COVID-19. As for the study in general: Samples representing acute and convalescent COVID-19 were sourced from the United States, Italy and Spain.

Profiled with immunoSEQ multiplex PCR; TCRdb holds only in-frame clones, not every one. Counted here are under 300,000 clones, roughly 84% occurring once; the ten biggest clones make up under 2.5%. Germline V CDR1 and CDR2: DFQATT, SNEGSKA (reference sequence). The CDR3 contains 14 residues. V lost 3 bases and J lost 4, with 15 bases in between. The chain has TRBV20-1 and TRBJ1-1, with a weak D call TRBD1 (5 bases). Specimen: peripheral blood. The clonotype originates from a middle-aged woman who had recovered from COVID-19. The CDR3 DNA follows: TGCAGTGCTAGTGATAGGGGAAGTTTCACTGAAGCTTTCTTT. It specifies CSASDRGSFTEAFF.